The sequence of this TCR beta chain was determined in a study of Ad26.COV2.S vaccination and SARS-CoV-2 variants. Study summary: Of the COV1001 trial arms, the Ad26.COV2.S arm included the donor. In the study, Ad26.COV2.S was injected intramuscularly once, or twice 56 days apart. Study-wide results and caveats: Reportedly, after vaccination the spike-specific CD8+ and CD4+ T cell responses displayed substantial breadth.

Sample treatment: around 19 received Ad26.COV2.S at low or high dose, single or two shots; several received placebo; per-sample allocation not given. On day 63 after the first injection, vaccine and placebo recipients gave samples. Points on this clone: Its cognate antigen is unknown.

The data were produced by immunoSEQ multiplex PCR, yet TCRdb's version contains in-frame clones alone and is incomplete. The sample has around 340,000 clones, approximately 90% seen once. The sequence was collected from a person between 18 and 65 years old who received the Ad26.COV2.S COVID-19 vaccine or a placebo. Sequenced here: peripheral blood, sampled in a trial of Ad26.COV2.S vaccine versus placebo.

The CDR3 region is CASSVAGRTDTQYF. As DNA, the CDR3 is TGTGCCAGCAGCGTTGCGGGGAGGACAGATACGCAGTATTTT. V is TRBV9 and J is TRBJ2-3; D might be TRBD2 (6 bases). V was trimmed by 2 bases and J by 3 bases, leaving 10 bases between them. Germline V CDR1 and CDR2: SGDLS, YYNGEE. The CDR3 is 14 residues long.